This TCR beta chain emerged from a study of shared clonotypes between healthy human individuals. General observations from the study: Relative to clonotypes present in all four donors, those not shared had lower generation probabilities.

Assay: immunoSEQ multiplex PCR; the TCRdb copy retains only in-frame clones and omits some. The table includes around 370,000 clones, about 96% detected once. The germline gives CDR1 KGHSH, CDR2 LQKENI. The CDR3 runs 13 residues. Only one count was recorded for this clone. Its antigen remains unidentified. The junction shows a germline mismatch at one end, possibly a read error. The rearrangement uses TRBV18 and TRBJ2-5; D remains ambiguous. The sequenced sample was memory CD8+ T cells sorted from blood. Subset described: CD45RO+ cells pooled with CCR7-negative TemRA cells. This clonotype originated in a man aged 25 to 45 in good health. The CDR3 nucleotides read TGTGCCAGCTTACCACCCGGCCAAGAGACCCAGTACTTC. Its protein is CASLPPGQETQYF.